Listed here are 21 T cell receptor beta chains from one sample, sequenced in a study of blood T cell repertoires in COVID-19 (dated by TCRdb to 2018 to 2020). The library was made by the immunoSEQ multiplex PCR assay. TCRdb provides this immuneACCESS table in a form limited to in-frame rearrangements. Some clones are lacking; in checked studies, under half of them reflect an unresolved V gene, and why the rest are absent is not known. This sample holds 190,000 or so clones; around 82% were observed only once. 6.5% to 9.5% of the sample rests with the top ten. Material: PBMCs or T cells enriched from blood (not recorded which). These receptors were taken from a man aged 35 to 55 who had recovered from COVID-19.

The chain joins TRBV30 to TRBJ1-2, with 7 bases fitting TRBD1. Germline CDR1 GTSNPN, CDR2 SVGIG (reference sequence). The CDR3 has 12 amino acids. J was trimmed by 6 bases and V by 3 bases; bases with no gene match: 4. The chain's CDR3 is CAWRRQGNGYTF. The CDR3 DNA reads TGTGCCTGGAGGAGACAGGGTAATGGCTACACCTTC.

In DNA form, the CDR3 reads TGTGCCAGCAGTACCGGGACAGGGGGTGCTGGAAAACTGTTTTTT. Translated, it gives CASSTGTGGAGKLFF. The chain uses TRBV6-5 and TRBJ1-4, with 11 bases aligning to TRBD1. The trim removed 5 bases at V and 10 bases at J, leaving 9 bases unmatched. The CDR3 loop spans 15 amino acids. Germline V gives CDR1 MNHEY, CDR2 SVGAGI.

The chain couples TRBV3-1 (or the pseudogene TRBV3-2) to TRBJ2-3, with D possibly TRBD2 on 5 matching bases. Between the trimmed V and J ends, which lost 3 bases and 1 base, there was a span of 5 bases. Per germline, CDR1 LGHDT and CDR2 YNNKEL (reference sequence). The CDR3 runs 13 residues. CDR3 nucleotides: TGTGCCAGCAGCCAGCGGGGCACAGATACGCAGTATTTT. It translates to CASSQRGTDTQYF.

The chain joins TRBV5-5 to TRBJ1-4, with TRBD1 matching over 7 bases. Germline V CDR1 and CDR2: SGHKS, YYEKEE (reference sequence). The CDR3 is 18 amino acids. V lost 0 bases and J lost 0; bases outside the gene matches: 8. The chain's CDR3 is CASSLARSGGPTNEKLFF. The CDR3 DNA reads as TGTGCCAGCAGCTTGGCGAGGTCAGGGGGACCAACTAATGAAAAACTGTTTTTT. Drawing the rest from reference TRBV5-5 and TRBJ1-4, the complete variable domain is DAGVTQSPTHLIKTRGQQVTLRCSPISGHKSVSWYQQVLGQGPQFIFQYYEKEERGRGNFPDRFSARQFPNYSSELNVNALLLGDSALYLCASSLARSGGPTNEKLFFGSGTQLSVL.

This rearrangement joins TRBV7-2 to TRBJ2-7; 8 bases map to TRBD2. The CDR3 runs 17 residues. The germline gives CDR1 SGHTA, CDR2 FQGNSA. The junction had 12 bases not matched to a gene; V was cut back by 5 bases and J by 0 bases. The CDR3 DNA is TGTGCCAGCAGCCACGAAGCGGTCAGCGGGGGCTCCTACGAGCAGTACTTC. This gives the protein CASSHEAVSGGSYEQYF. Full variable domain (missing parts from reference TRBV7-2 and TRBJ2-7): GAGVSQSPSNKVTEKGKDVELRCDPISGHTALYWYRQSLGQGLEFLIYFQGNSAPDKSGLPSDRFSAERTGGSVSTLTIQRTQQEDSAVYLCASSHEAVSGGSYEQYFGPGTRLTVT.

V and J are TRBV7-8 and TRBJ2-1, with 11 bases lining up with TRBD1. The germline CDR1 and CDR2 sequences are SGHVS and FQNEAQ. CDR3 size: 15 residues. Losses at the gene ends were 5 bases for V and 2 bases for J; bases not matched to a gene: 2. This CDR3 is CASSAGQGAYNEQFF. The CDR3 DNA follows: TGTGCCAGCAGCGCGGGACAGGGGGCCTACAATGAGCAGTTCTTC. The complete variable domain, with remaining parts taken from reference TRBV7-8 and TRBJ2-1, reads GAGVSQSPRYKVAKRGQDVALRCDPISGHVSLFWYQQALGQGPEFLTYFQNEAQLDKSGLPSDRFFAERPEGSVSTLKIQRTQQEDSAVYLCASSAGQGAYNEQFFGPGTRLTVL.

The chain links TRBV6-1 to TRBJ2-7; 8 bases fit TRBD2. Trimming cost V 4 bases and J 10 bases; bases outside gene matches: 18. The germline gives CDR1 MNHNS, CDR2 SASEGT. The CDR3 extends over 16 amino acids. CDR3 nucleotide sequence: TGTGCCAGCAGTGTATTGGTGACCGCGCCGGGGGGGGTCCAGTACTTC. Translated: CASSVLVTAPGGVQYF.

The rearrangement joins TRBV27 to TRBJ1-2, with D perhaps matching TRBD1 (6 bases). V was cut by 0 bases and J by 8 bases, with 10 bases left in between. Germline CDR1 reads MNHEY; CDR2 reads SMNVEV (reference sequence). The CDR3 has 13 amino acids. The CDR3 coding sequence is TGTGCCAGCAGTTTATCCTGGGGGCGCGGCTACACCTTC. Translating gives CASSLSWGRGYTF.

About this clone itself: The junction differs from germline at one of its ends, possibly a read error. The chain couples TRBV6-5 to TRBJ2-7; unclear D gene. The length of the CDR3 is 12 residues. Looked up from germline, CDR1 is MNHEY and CDR2 is SVGAGI. The CDR3 reads CASSNSAYEQYF. CDR3 sequence (DNA): TGTGCCAGCAGTAACTCCGCCTACGAGCAGTACTTC.

The chain couples TRBV4-3 to TRBJ1-1; D is unclear. The CDR3 is made up of 13 amino acids. Germline V lookup: CDR1 LGHNA, CDR2 YSLEER. Trimming cost V 1 base and J 1 base, with 4 bases left between them. CDR3 sequence reads: CASSQVGNTEAFF. CDR3 DNA sequence: TGCGCCAGCAGCCAAGTCGGGAACACTGAAGCTTTCTTT.

DNA for the CDR3: TGTGCCAGCAGTTACTCGAGCTCCCGTTACACTGAAGCTTTCTTT. Translated: CASSYSSSRYTEAFF. V usage is TRBV6-5 and J usage is TRBJ1-1; D not certain. V was pared by 0 bases and J by 3 bases, with 11 bases between. Germline V lookup: CDR1 MNHEY, CDR2 SVGAGI. CDR3 length: 15 amino acids.

V usage is TRBV18 and J usage is TRBJ1-4, with 7 nucleotides matching TRBD1. The V and J ends lost 3 bases and 7 bases, in that order; junction bases with no gene match: 11. CDR1 is KGHSH, CDR2 LQKENI, per germline. The CDR3 is made up of 16 amino acids. The CDR3 is CASSPIGQEALEKLFF. CDR3 nucleotides: TGTGCCAGCTCACCGATCGGACAGGAAGCCCTTGAAAAACTGTTTTTT.

This chain links TRBV11-2 with TRBJ2-2; 8 bases map to TRBD2. The J segment lost 4 bases and the V segment lost 2 bases, leaving 15 bases of the junction unmatched. Germline CDR1 SGHAT, CDR2 FQNNGV. The CDR3 sequence is 19 residues long. The CDR3 reads CASSLLRGGSPVVTGELFF. In nucleotides, the CDR3 is TGTGCCAGCAGCTTACTTCGGGGGGGCTCACCGGTGGTCACCGGGGAGCTGTTTTTT.

In DNA, the CDR3 is TGTGCCAGCAGTTACTCACCGAGGGGGGGTGAAAAACTGTTTTTT. As protein: CASSYSPRGGEKLFF. This chain connects TRBV6-5 to TRBJ1-4, with D perhaps matching TRBD1 (6 bases). The germline V gene has CDR1 MNHEY and CDR2 SVGAGI. With 0 bases removed from V and 7 bases from J, the gap between germline ends came to 12 bases. This CDR3 has 15 amino acids.

This chain joins TRBV4-2 and TRBJ2-3; the match to TRBD2 covers 9 bases. CDR3 length equals 17 residues. Germline V CDR1 and CDR2: LGHNA, YNFKEQ. The V segment lost 2 bases and the J segment 2 bases; nucleotides outside the gene matches: 8. The DNA for the CDR3 is TGTGCCAGCAGCCAACAGCGGACTAGCGTTACCACAGATACGCAGTATTTT. As protein: CASSQQRTSVTTDTQYF.

The chain has TRBV5-5 and TRBJ1-3, with D possibly matching TRBD1 (6 bases). The ends were cut back, 2 bases at V and 7 bases at J, with 16 bases in the middle. Germline loops: CDR1 SGHKS, CDR2 YYEKEE (reference sequence). The CDR3 is 15 amino acids. This CDR3 reads CASSFLSGGLNTIYF. Here the CDR3 DNA reads TGTGCCAGCAGCTTTTTATCGGGGGGCCTTAACACCATATATTTT.

The J gene is TRBJ2-7, the V gene TRBV29-1, with a weak D call TRBD1 (5 bases). Germline CDR1 is SQVTM and CDR2 is ANQGSEA. This CDR3 is 13 amino acids long. Between the trimmed V and J ends, which lost 0 bases and 4 bases, there was a span of 10 bases. CDR3 region: CSVEDGKGYEQYF. CDR3 sequence (DNA): TGCAGCGTTGAAGATGGGAAGGGGTACGAGCAGTACTTC.

The rearrangement uses TRBV20-1 and TRBJ1-1; D is uncertain. CDR1 and CDR2 (germline): DFQATT, SNEGSKA (reference sequence). V dropped 5 bases and J dropped 1 base, with 5 bases sitting between them. The CDR3 consists of 11 residues. The CDR3 sequence: CSAQENTEAFF. CDR3 DNA sequence: TGCAGTGCTCAGGAGAACACTGAAGCTTTCTTT.

This chain joins TRBV18 and TRBJ1-2; 7 bases are a match to TRBD1. Germline V lookup: CDR1 KGHSH, CDR2 LQKENI. There are 14 residues in the CDR3. Trimming at V came to 1 base and at J to 4 bases, leaving 3 bases not matched to a gene. Written as DNA, the CDR3 is TGTGCCAGCTCACCACGGACAGGCGGCTATGGCTACACCTTC. It yields the protein CASSPRTGGYGYTF. The complete variable domain, with remaining parts taken from reference TRBV18 and TRBJ1-2, reads NAGVMQNPRHLVRRRGQEARLRCSPMKGHSHVYWYRQLPEEGLKFMVYLQKENIIDESGMPKERFSAEFPKEGPSILRIQQVVRGDSAAYFCASSPRTGGYGYTFGSGTRLTVV.

The gene calls are TRBV7-9 and TRBJ2-3; 9 bases align to TRBD2. V shed 5 bases, J shed 3 bases, and the junction held 9 bases outside the gene matches. CDR3 size: 16 residues. CDR1 and CDR2 (germline): SEHNR, FQNEAQ (reference sequence). The CDR3 DNA is TGTGCCAGCAGCCTAAAGCGGACTAGCGAGACAGATACGCAGTATTTT. Its protein is CASSLKRTSETDTQYF.

This chain joins TRBV2 and TRBJ2-7; 8 bases are shared with TRBD1. The ends lost 6 bases at V and 4 bases at J; junction bases unmatched: 8. This CDR3 is 14 amino acids long. The V gene's germline CDR1 is SNHLY and CDR2 FYNNEI. The CDR3 DNA is TGTGCCAGCAGCCTGGATGACAGGGGATACGAGCAGTACTTC. Translating it yields CASSLDDRGYEQYF.